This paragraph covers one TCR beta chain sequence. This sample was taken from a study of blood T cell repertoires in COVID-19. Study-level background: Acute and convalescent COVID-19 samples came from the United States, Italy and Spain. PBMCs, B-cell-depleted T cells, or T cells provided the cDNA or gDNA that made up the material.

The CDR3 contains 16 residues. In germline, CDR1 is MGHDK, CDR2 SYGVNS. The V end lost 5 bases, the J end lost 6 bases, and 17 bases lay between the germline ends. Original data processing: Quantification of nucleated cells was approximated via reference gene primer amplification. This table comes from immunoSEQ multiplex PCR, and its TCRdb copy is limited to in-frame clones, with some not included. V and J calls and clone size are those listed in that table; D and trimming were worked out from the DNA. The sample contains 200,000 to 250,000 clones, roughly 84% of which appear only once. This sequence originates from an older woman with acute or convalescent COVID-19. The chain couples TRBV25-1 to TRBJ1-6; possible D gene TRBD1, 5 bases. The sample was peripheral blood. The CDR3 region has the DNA TGTGCCAGCAGTAAGGGACTTTTGGGATCTAATTCACCCCTCCACTTT. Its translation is CASSKGLLGSNSPLHF.